This is a list of T cell receptor beta chains from one sample in a study of Tregs in tolerant kidney transplant recipients. Produced via immunoSEQ multiplex PCR; TCRdb's table is partial and in-frame only. The table has 75,000 to 85,000 clones, around 93% seen once. Sequencing was performed on Tregs from blood, taken before the transplant. These receptors all come from a human donor who received a combined kidney and bone marrow transplant. The CDR3 runs from the conserved cysteine through the conserved F or W. D genes are given only for firm matches.

V gene	J gene	D gene	CDR3 protein
TRBV5-1	TRBJ1-2	NA	CASSLSSYGYTF
TRBV27	TRBJ2-1	NA	CASSEMGSSYNEQFF
TRBV15	TRBJ2-5	NA	CATSRDRGSETQYF
TRBV2	TRBJ2-7	TRBD2	CASSELAGGLSREQYF
TRBV29-1	TRBJ2-5	TRBD2	CSAGLAGGETQYF
TRBV29-1	TRBJ2-1	TRBD1	CSVENRGNEQFF
TRBV19	TRBJ2-1	NA	CASSTRGGTGKGYNEQFF
TRBV18	TRBJ1-3	NA	CASSPRGSSGNTIYF
TRBV27	TRBJ2-7	NA	CASSLRGGISYEQYF
TRBV19	TRBJ1-2	TRBD1	CASSTRQGRHGGYTF
TRBV19	TRBJ2-1	TRBD2	CASSRLAGGSAAGQFF
TRBV29-1	TRBJ2-1	NA	CSVEGPKGGFEQFF
TRBV19	TRBJ2-7	NA	CASTTRHGGSYEQYF
TRBV5-5	TRBJ1-2	TRBD1	CASSLVTAGDRGNYGYTF
TRBV6-5	TRBJ2-7	NA	CASSAPSARNEQYF
TRBV15	TRBJ2-7	NA	CATSRDRSSYEQYF
TRBV10-3	TRBJ2-1	TRBD2	CAISLRELAQIGDNEQFF
TRBV6-1	TRBJ2-1	TRBD1	CASSERDRVDNEQFF
TRBV28	TRBJ1-2	TRBD1	CASSSLGTDRGYTF
TRBV6-5	TRBJ1-5	NA	CASSYPGGGNQPQHF
TRBV5-4	TRBJ2-7	NA	CASSSGLYSYEQYF
TRBV28	TRBJ2-7	TRBD2	CASAGGLAESYEQYF
TRBV13	TRBJ2-3	NA	CASSKEGQTDTQYF
TRBV5-4	TRBJ2-6	TRBD2	CAITGAGTISGANVLTF
TRBV4-3	TRBJ1-1	NA	CASSQDDSRGVRMNTEAFF
TRBV6-1	TRBJ2-1	NA	CASRENWEYNEQFF
TRBV19	TRBJ1-1	TRBD1	CASGRTGGSNMNTEAFF
TRBV27	TRBJ1-1	TRBD1	CASSLNGQGAEAFF
TRBV7-2	TRBJ2-3	TRBD2	CASSPSPRLAGGSDTQYF
TRBV30	TRBJ2-7	NA	CAWSGERVKYF
TRBV6-5	TRBJ1-5	NA	CATQGDYSNQPQHF
TRBV9	TRBJ2-5	NA	CASSVGAGRETQYF
TRBV28	TRBJ1-4	NA	CASLSTGNEKLFF
TRBV6-1	TRBJ1-5	NA	CASEGQNNQPQHF
TRBV2	TRBJ1-1	TRBD1	CASSGQGASLTEAFF
TRBV29-1	TRBJ1-1	NA	CSVEQKNTEAFF
TRBV7-2	TRBJ2-7	NA	CASSLGGLRYEQYF
TRBV19	TRBJ1-4	NA	CASSQTQGEKLFF
TRBV2	TRBJ1-4	NA	CATKEEDEKLFF
TRBV4-1	TRBJ2-2	NA	CASSQLLGLTNTGELFF
TRBV27	TRBJ1-1	NA	CASSLTDPGWTEAFF
TRBV2	TRBJ1-4	NA	CASREQEGRNEKLFF
TRBV6-6	TRBJ1-1	NA	CASSRTSSTEAFF